The present TCR beta chain was sequenced within a study of blood T cells in healthy people across ages. Primers used in a second PCR of roughly 6 to 11 cycles were a sample-barcoded 5' primer and a J-beta primer mix. TCRdb re-derived calls from the 5' RACE reads in MiXCR, one entry per CDR3 protein. The table has about 780,000 distinct CDR3 sequences, about half seen once. V was shortened by 1 base and J by 7 bases, with 7 bases between the two germline ends. CDR1 is SGHVS, CDR2 FQNEAQ, per germline. This CDR3 has 12 residues. The TCR was taken from a man older than 75 in good health. The chain recombines TRBV7-8 with TRBJ1-2; unclear D gene. The specimen sequenced was blood. CDR3 bases: TGTGCCAGCAGCTTAGTTGGGTCTGGCTACACCTTC. Translating gives CASSLVGSGYTF.